These 14 T cell receptor beta chains originate from one sample sequenced in a study of cytomegalovirus exposure and HLA in healthy donors. PCR amplification relied on 60 Vbeta primers (plus 13 Jbeta primers). The assay was immunoSEQ multiplex PCR, and TCRdb's table has in-frame clones only and misses some. The sample has 150,000 to 200,000 clones, roughly 85% seen once. The sample taken for sequencing was PBMCs. The receptor set was obtained from a woman aged 50 to 60 in good health and CMV-seropositive.

This sequence joins TRBV5-6 and TRBJ1-1, with a weak D call TRBD1 (5 bases). This CDR3 is 13 amino acids long. Trimming stripped 3 bases from V and 4 bases from J, with 10 bases between. Germline V gives CDR1 SGHDT, CDR2 YYEEEE. CDR3 nucleotides: TGTGCCAGCAGCTACCAGGGAACCACTGAAGCTTTCTTT. Translated, it gives CASSYQGTTEAFF. The whole variable domain, remainder taken from reference TRBV5-6 and TRBJ1-1, is DAGVTQSPTHLIKTRGQQVTLRCSPKSGHDTVSWYQQALGQGPQFIFQYYEEEERQRGNFPDRFSGHQFPNYSSELNVNALLLGDSALYLCASSYQGTTEAFFGQGTRLTVV.

The chain combines TRBV28 with TRBJ1-6, with D possibly TRBD1 on 6 matching bases. The germline V gene has CDR1 MDHEN and CDR2 SYDVKM. This CDR3 region has 13 residues. With 9 bases removed from V and 10 bases from J, the gap between germline ends came to 16 bases. The CDR3 loop is CASMRGNDSPLHF. CDR3 coding DNA: TGTGCCAGTATGAGGGGGAACGACTCACCCCTCCACTTT.

The chain recombines TRBV11-3 with TRBJ1-6; 7 bases agree with TRBD1. V was clipped by 3 bases and J by 3 bases; unmatched bases: 5. The CDR3 has 16 amino acids. Per germline, CDR1 SGHNT and CDR2 YENEEA. The DNA for the CDR3 is TGTGCCAGCAGCTTCCGGGACAGAGTCTATAATTCACCCCTCCACTTT. Translating it yields CASSFRDRVYNSPLHF. The full variable domain, in which reference TRBV11-3 and TRBJ1-6 provide the parts outside the CDR3, is EAGVVQSPRYKIIEKKQPVAFWCNPISGHNTLYWYLQNLGQGPELLIRYENEEAVDDSQLPKDRFSAERLKGVDSTLKIQPAELGDSAVYLCASSFRDRVYNSPLHFGNGTRLTVT.

This rearrangement joins TRBV28 to TRBJ2-1; D may be TRBD2 (6 bases). This CDR3 is built from 18 residues. The V end was cut by 6 bases, the J end by 1 base, with 22 bases between. Looked up from germline, CDR1 is MDHEN and CDR2 is SYDVKM. The CDR3 loop is CASSLRLSAGQSYNEQFF. In DNA form, the CDR3 reads TGTGCCAGCAGCTTGCGACTTAGCGCGGGGCAATCCTACAATGAGCAGTTCTTC. The complete variable domain, with remaining parts taken from reference TRBV28 and TRBJ2-1, reads DVKVTQSSRYLVKRTGEKVFLECVQDMDHENMFWYRQDPGLGLRLIYFSYDVKMKEKGDIPEGYSVSREKKERFSLILESASTNQTSMYLCASSLRLSAGQSYNEQFFGPGTRLTVL.

The J gene is TRBJ2-6, the V gene TRBV5-4, with no clear D. This CDR3 is 16 amino acids long. V was cut by 4 bases and J by 0 bases, with 11 bases left in between. Germline V gene sequence: CDR1 SGHNT, CDR2 YYREEE (reference sequence). The DNA of the CDR3 is TGTGCCAGCAGCCGGTTTAGTAGCTCTGGGGCCAACGTCCTGACTTTC. This gives the protein CASSRFSSSGANVLTF.

The CDR3 loop is CASSYAGSDTEAFF. In DNA, the CDR3 is TGTGCCAGCAGTTACGCGGGATCTGACACTGAAGCTTTCTTT. The gene calls are TRBV6-5 and TRBJ1-1; no clear D. Germline loops: CDR1 MNHEY, CDR2 SVGAGI. Trimming removed 2 bases from V and 3 bases from J, with 10 bases in between. The CDR3 has 14 amino acids.

The genes are TRBV28 and TRBJ1-1; TRBD1 aligns across 9 bases. The V gene end was trimmed by 5 bases and the J gene end by 5 bases; junction bases not matched to a gene: 9. Germline V gives CDR1 MDHEN, CDR2 SYDVKM. This CDR3 is built from 15 residues. CDR3 amino acids: CASSPRTGARTEAFF. For the CDR3, the DNA is TGTGCCAGCAGTCCTAGGACAGGGGCCAGGACTGAAGCTTTCTTT.

This sequence joins TRBV5-1 and TRBJ2-3; TRBD2 matches at 16 bases. The CDR3 runs to 19 residues. Losses at the gene ends were 0 bases for V and 3 bases for J; bases not matched to a gene: 7. Germline V gene lookup returns CDR1 SGHRS and CDR2 YFSETQ. This CDR3 reads CASSLVGTSGGAATDTQYF. CDR3 sequence (DNA): TGCGCCAGCAGCTTGGTGGGGACTAGCGGGGGGGCTGCGACAGATACGCAGTATTTT.

This clone was observed a few times. The CDR3 nucleotides read TGTGCCAGTAGTAAATATGGGACTAGCGGATCCTCCTACAATGAGCAGTTCTTC. Residues: CASSKYGTSGSSYNEQFF. The chain recombines TRBV19 with TRBJ2-1, with 11 bases aligning to TRBD2. The CDR3 is 18 amino acids. Germline V CDR1 and CDR2: LNHDA, SQIVND (reference sequence). The trim removed 4 bases at V and 0 bases at J, leaving 8 bases unmatched.

The V call is TRBV14, the J call TRBJ2-1; D not certain. This CDR3 has 14 residues. V was cut by 2 bases and J by 5 bases, with 10 bases left in between. Germline loops: CDR1 SGHDN, CDR2 FVKESK. This chain's CDR3 is CASSQKPRNNEQFF. The CDR3 DNA follows: TGTGCCAGCAGCCAAAAGCCCCGCAACAATGAGCAGTTCTTC.

The chain uses TRBV27 and TRBJ1-4; 10 bases are shared with TRBD1. V was clipped by 3 bases and J by 10 bases; unmatched bases: 5. In germline, CDR1 is MNHEY, CDR2 SMNVEV (reference sequence). This CDR3 comprises 14 residues. Written as DNA, the CDR3 is TGTGCCAGCAGTTTTAGGGACAGGGGCGCAAAACTGTTTTTT. Translated, it gives CASSFRDRGAKLFF. The entire variable domain, with the rest obtained from reference TRBV27 and TRBJ1-4, is as follows: EAQVTQNPRYLITVTGKKLTVTCSQNMNHEYMSWYRQDPGLGLRQIYYSMNVEVTDKGDVPEGYKVSRKEKRNFPLILESPSPNQTSLYFCASSFRDRGAKLFFGSGTQLSVL.

The chain couples TRBV10-3 to TRBJ2-7; D possibly corresponds to TRBD1 (6 bases). Germline V CDR1 and CDR2: ENHRY, SYGVKD. The germline V and J ends were trimmed by 0 bases and 0 bases, with 15 bases remaining between them. The CDR3 spans 17 residues. CDR3 bases: TGTGCCATCAGTGAGTCGAATTTCCAGGGGACCTCCTACGAGCAGTACTTC. Amino acids: CAISESNFQGTSYEQYF.

This clone occurred a few times. Distinct nucleotide sequences in the sample also encode this CDR3. The V call is TRBV5-6, the J call TRBJ1-1; TRBD1 might be the D (6 bases). Trimming took 0 bases from V and 2 from J, leaving 8 bases between them. CDR1 and CDR2 from the germline V gene are SGHDT and YYEEEE. The length of the CDR3 is 14 residues. CDR3 DNA: TGTGCCAGCAGCTTGGGGACAGCTAACACTGAAGCTTTCTTT. Translation gives CASSLGTANTEAFF.

This chain connects TRBV4-3 to TRBJ1-5, with TRBD1 matching over 7 bases. The germline CDR1 and CDR2 sequences are LGHNA and YSLEER. The trim removed 0 bases at V and 5 bases at J, leaving 4 bases unmatched. The CDR3 consists of 15 residues. The CDR3 DNA reads TGCGCCAGCAGCCAAGACGGGACAGATTATCAGCCCCAGCATTTT. This encodes CASSQDGTDYQPQHF.